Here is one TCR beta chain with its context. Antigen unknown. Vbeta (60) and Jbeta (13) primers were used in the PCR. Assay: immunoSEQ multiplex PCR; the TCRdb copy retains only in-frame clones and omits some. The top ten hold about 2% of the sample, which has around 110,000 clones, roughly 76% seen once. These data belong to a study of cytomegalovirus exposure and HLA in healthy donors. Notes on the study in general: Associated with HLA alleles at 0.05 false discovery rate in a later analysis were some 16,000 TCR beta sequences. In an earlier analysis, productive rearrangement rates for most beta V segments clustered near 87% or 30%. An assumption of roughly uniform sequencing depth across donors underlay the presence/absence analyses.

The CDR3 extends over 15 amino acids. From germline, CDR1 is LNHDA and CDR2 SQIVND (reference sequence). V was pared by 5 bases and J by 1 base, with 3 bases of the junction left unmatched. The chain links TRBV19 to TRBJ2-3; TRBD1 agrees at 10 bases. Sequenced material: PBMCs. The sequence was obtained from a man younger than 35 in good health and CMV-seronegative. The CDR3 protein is CASSPGTGGTDTQYF. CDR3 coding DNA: TGTGCCAGTAGTCCCGGGACAGGGGGCACAGATACGCAGTATTTT.